These 27 T cell receptor beta chains share one sample of origin, sequenced in a study of blood T cell repertoires in COVID-19. The protocol was immunoSEQ multiplex PCR, while the TCRdb copy is restricted to in-frame clones and leaves out a portion. The data show roughly 260,000 clones, with about 89% seen just once and approximately 9.8% held by the top ten. The sample consisted of peripheral blood. These receptors all come from a middle-aged man who had recovered from COVID-19.

This chain joins TRBV27 and TRBJ2-3, with TRBD1 identical over 7 bases. Germline CDR1 reads MNHEY; CDR2 reads SMNVEV (reference sequence). V lost 4 bases and J lost 0; bases outside the gene matches: 4. The CDR3 covers 15 residues. CDR3 amino acids: CASSSDRVSTDTQYF. The CDR3 DNA reads as TGTGCCAGCAGTTCCGACAGGGTTAGCACAGATACGCAGTATTTT.

The gene calls are TRBV7-2 and TRBJ1-2; tentatively, D is TRBD1 (6 bases). The CDR3 has 13 amino acids. With 5 bases removed from V and 8 bases from J, the gap between germline ends came to 15 bases. The V gene's germline CDR1 is SGHTA and CDR2 FQGNSA. CDR3 amino acids: CASSLDSPGGYTF. The CDR3 coding sequence is TGTGCCAGCAGCCTGGACAGCCCAGGCGGCTACACCTTC.

J is TRBJ1-5 and V is TRBV27; D perhaps matches TRBD1 (6 bases). V lost 6 bases, J lost 3 bases, and 15 bases lay in between. Germline-derived CDR1 and CDR2 are MNHEY and SMNVEV (reference sequence). This CDR3 comprises 15 residues. As DNA, the CDR3 is TGTGCCAGCAGAGGCAGGGGAATTTACAATCAGCCCCAGCATTTT. Translation gives CASRGRGIYNQPQHF.

Comment on this clone: Other DNA sequences from this sample encode an identical CDR3 as well. This rearrangement joins TRBV5-1 to TRBJ2-3; 7 nucleotides agree with TRBD1. From germline, CDR1 is SGHRS and CDR2 YFSETQ. Trimming at V came to 4 bases and at J to 3 bases, leaving 8 bases not matched to a gene. This CDR3 region has 15 residues. In nucleotides, the CDR3 is TGCGCCAGCAGCCTAGGGGGCCTCGGTACAGATACGCAGTATTTT. Protein sequence: CASSLGGLGTDTQYF.

To note about this clone: Other DNA sequences from this sample encode an identical CDR3 as well. The rearrangement joins TRBV11-2 to TRBJ2-7, with a tentative D call TRBD1 (6 bases). Germline V gene data show CDR1 as SGHAT and CDR2 as FQNNGV. This CDR3 is 13 amino acids long. The V gene lost 1 base and the J gene lost 3 bases, with 7 bases spanning the gap. CDR3 protein: CASSLGGHYEQYF. DNA of the CDR3: TGTGCCAGCAGCTTAGGGGGGCACTACGAGCAGTACTTC. Drawing the rest from reference TRBV11-2 and TRBJ2-7, the complete variable domain is EAGVAQSPRYKIIEKRQSVAFWCNPISGHATLYWYQQILGQGPKLLIQFQNNGVVDDSQLPKDRFSAERLKGVDSTLKIQPAKLEDSAVYLCASSLGGHYEQYFGPGTRLTVT.

This clone was picked up one time. V is TRBV5-6 and J is TRBJ2-5; the match to TRBD2 covers 7 bases. There are 13 residues in the CDR3. Germline V gene data show CDR1 as SGHDT and CDR2 as YYEEEE. V lost 4 bases to trimming and J lost 5 bases; unmatched junction nucleotides: 5. The CDR3 DNA follows: TGTGCCAGCAGCCCGACTAGCCGGGAGACCCAGTACTTC. Amino acid sequence: CASSPTSRETQYF.

The DNA for the CDR3 is TGTGCCAGCAGCCAAGACCCTCCGACGTTTCTCAGGCGCTACGAGCAGTACTTC. Its translation is CASSQDPPTFLRRYEQYF. The chain recombines TRBV3-1 (or the pseudogene TRBV3-2) with TRBJ2-7; D is ambiguous. This CDR3 is 18 amino acids long. The germline V and J ends were trimmed by 0 bases and 3 bases, with 21 bases remaining between them. CDR1 is LGHDT and CDR2 is YNNKEL in the germline V gene (reference sequence).

The chain employs TRBV9 and TRBJ2-7; perhaps TRBD2 as D (5 bases). V lost 0 bases, J lost 6 bases, and 13 bases lay in between. The V gene's germline CDR1 is SGDLS and CDR2 YYNGEE. The CDR3 totals 14 residues. The CDR3 nucleotides read TGTGCCAGCAGCGTAGGTCAGAGTCGGGGCGAGCAGTACTTC. It translates to CASSVGQSRGEQYF.

The gene calls are TRBV2 and TRBJ1-4; maybe TRBD1 (6 bases). The length of the CDR3 is 15 residues. V gave up 1 base and J gave up 7 bases, with 13 bases separating them. Germline values: CDR1 SNHLY, CDR2 FYNNEI. The CDR3 nucleotides are TGTGCCAGCAGTGAAGTCAGGGGCGGCTTTGAAAAACTGTTTTTT. The encoded protein is CASSEVRGGFEKLFF.

This chain uses TRBV5-1 with TRBJ2-7; TRBD1 matches at 8 bases. Germline values: CDR1 SGHRS, CDR2 YFSETQ. The CDR3 is 14 amino acids. V was pared by 0 bases and J by 9 bases, with 8 bases of the junction left unmatched. The chain's CDR3 is CASSLGGQGHGQYF. The CDR3, as DNA: TGCGCCAGCAGCTTGGGCGGACAGGGCCACGGGCAGTACTTC.

The chain joins TRBV2 to TRBJ2-2; 7 nucleotides line up with TRBD2. Germline-derived CDR1 and CDR2 are SNHLY and FYNNEI. Losses at the gene ends were 7 bases for V and 0 bases for J; bases not matched to a gene: 2. This CDR3 region has 14 residues. Here the CDR3 DNA reads TGTGCCAGCAAGGGGACTACGAACACCGGGGAGCTGTTTTTT. Translating it yields CASKGTTNTGELFF.

This clone is a singleton in its sample. The rearrangement links TRBV6-5 to TRBJ2-1; the match to TRBD1 covers 11 bases. V was clipped by 11 bases and J by 10 bases; unmatched bases: 13. From germline, CDR1 is MNHEY and CDR2 SVGAGI. The CDR3 runs to 14 residues. CDR3 sequence: CACNSGQGAKEQFF. The CDR3 DNA reads TGTGCCTGCAACAGTGGACAGGGGGCGAAAGAGCAGTTCTTC.

The CDR3 DNA is TGTGCCAGCAGGACCTCGACAGGGGGGACTGAAGCTTTCTTT. Residues: CASRTSTGGTEAFF. The V and J genes are TRBV27 and TRBJ1-1; TRBD1 aligns across 9 bases. V trimming: 6 bases; J trimming: 5 bases; junction bases outside the gene matches: 7. Per the germline V gene, CDR1 is MNHEY and CDR2 is SMNVEV (reference sequence). The CDR3 contains 14 residues.

This clone showed up just once. The chain is built from TRBV3-1 (or the pseudogene TRBV3-2) and TRBJ1-2, with 10 bases that match TRBD1. This CDR3 is built from 14 residues. V was clipped by 1 base and J by 7 bases; unmatched bases: 3. Germline lookup yields CDR1 LGHDT and CDR2 YNNKEL (reference sequence). In DNA, the CDR3 is TGTGCCAGCAGCCAAGTGAGGACAGGGGGTGGCTACACCTTC. Translation: CASSQVRTGGGYTF.

V and J are TRBV19 and TRBJ2-1; a weak D match, TRBD2 (6 bases). There are 16 residues in the CDR3. Trimming pared 1 base from V and 8 bases from J, leaving 18 bases between. Germline CDR1 and CDR2: LNHDA and SQIVND (reference sequence). This chain's CDR3 is CASSIGRGSWGYEQFF. CDR3 in DNA: TGTGCCAGTAGTATAGGTCGGGGGTCGTGGGGATATGAGCAGTTCTTC. The full variable domain, its missing parts supplied by reference TRBV19 and TRBJ2-1, is DGGITQSPKYLFRKEGQNVTLSCEQNLNHDAMYWYRQDPGQGLRLIYYSQIVNDFQKGDIAEGYSVSREKKESFPLTVTSAQKNPTAFYLCASSIGRGSWGYEQFFGPGTRLTVL.

The gene calls are TRBV27 and TRBJ2-1; 10 bases line up with TRBD2. Germline V gene lookup returns CDR1 MNHEY and CDR2 SMNVEV (reference sequence). Losses at the gene ends were 7 bases for V and 3 bases for J; bases not matched to a gene: 3. The CDR3 consists of 14 residues. This chain's CDR3 is CASTVAGGYNEQFF. CDR3 sequence (DNA): TGTGCCAGCACCGTAGCGGGAGGCTACAATGAGCAGTTCTTC.

The CDR3 loop is CASSLDPTFGAQRGNTEAFF. The DNA of the CDR3 is TGTGCCAGCAGCTTAGATCCGACATTTGGGGCCCAACGCGGGAACACTGAAGCTTTCTTT. This rearrangement joins TRBV11-2 to TRBJ1-1, with a tentative D call TRBD1 (5 bases). The length of the CDR3 is 20 residues. Germline-derived CDR1 and CDR2 are SGHAT and FQNNGV. The V end was cut by 0 bases, the J end by 1 base, with 24 bases between.

This clone was seen only once. The chain links TRBV18 to TRBJ2-2; the D gene is possibly TRBD2 (5 bases). CDR1 KGHSH and CDR2 LQKENI come from the germline V gene. The CDR3 is 17 residues long. V lost 4 bases to trimming and J lost 0 bases, with 15 bases between them. The CDR3, as DNA: TGTGCCAGCTCACAACTAGACTCCCCTGCGAACACCGGGGAGCTGTTTTTT. Its protein product is CASSQLDSPANTGELFF.

The chain uses TRBV30 and TRBJ2-5; TRBD2 matches at 12 bases. Trimming removed 1 base from V and 1 base from J; junction bases left unmatched: 7. The germline gives CDR1 GTSNPN, CDR2 SVGIG (reference sequence). CDR3 length: 17 residues. This chain's CDR3 is CAWSGQTSGRSQETQYF. The CDR3, as DNA: TGTGCCTGGAGTGGGCAGACTAGCGGGAGAAGCCAAGAGACCCAGTACTTC.

V and J are TRBV6-2 or TRBV6-3 and TRBJ2-6, with D tentatively TRBD1 (5 bases). CDR3 length equals 17 residues. The V end lost 4 bases, the J end lost 2 bases, and 15 bases lay between the germline ends. The germline CDR1 and CDR2 sequences are MNHEY and SVGEGT. The CDR3 coding sequence is TGTGCCAGCAGTTCTCCTATGCAGGGTACTGGGGCCAACGTCCTGACTTTC. It yields the protein CASSSPMQGTGANVLTF.

The chain recombines TRBV29-1 with TRBJ1-4, with 10 bases identical to TRBD1. V was clipped by 5 bases and J by 6 bases; unmatched bases: 9. This CDR3 spans 15 amino acids. Germline V gives CDR1 SQVTM, CDR2 ANQGSEA. In DNA form, the CDR3 reads TGCAGCGTTAGGGGGCTCGGACAGGGGGATGAAAAACTGTTTTTT. Residues: CSVRGLGQGDEKLFF.

In its sample, this clone was seen once. V usage is TRBV20-1 and J usage is TRBJ1-2; perhaps TRBD1 as D (6 bases). The CDR3 spans 11 residues. Germline V gene sequence: CDR1 DFQATT, CDR2 SNEGSKA (reference sequence). V was cut by 6 bases and J by 5 bases, with 10 bases left in between. The CDR3 loop is CSAFGTYGYTF. DNA for the CDR3: TGCAGTGCATTCGGGACATATGGCTACACCTTC.

The chain has TRBV6-6 and TRBJ2-7; 7 bases are shared with TRBD2. The CDR3 sequence is 16 residues long. The V and J ends lost 6 bases and 0 bases, in that order; junction bases with no gene match: 11. From germline, CDR1 is MNHNY and CDR2 SVGAGI (reference sequence). CDR3 DNA: TGTGCCAGCAGCCACCCGGGGGGACTGAGCTCCTACGAGCAGTACTTC. The encoded protein is CASSHPGGLSSYEQYF.

The chain carries TRBV7-9 and TRBJ1-1; maybe TRBD1 (6 bases). This CDR3 comprises 15 residues. With 0 bases removed from V and 1 base from J, the gap between germline ends came to 9 bases. Germline values: CDR1 SEHNR, CDR2 FQNEAQ (reference sequence). Here the CDR3 reads CASSLADRTNTEAFF. CDR3 nucleotide sequence: TGTGCCAGCAGCTTAGCCGACAGGACGAACACTGAAGCTTTCTTT.

The V call is TRBV7-2, the J call TRBJ2-5, with 8 bases fitting TRBD2. The CDR3 extends over 14 amino acids. The junction had 7 bases not matched to a gene; V was cut back by 5 bases and J by 5 bases. Germline V gene sequence: CDR1 SGHTA, CDR2 FQGNSA. CDR3 sequence reads: CASSSRGGRETQYF. The CDR3 DNA is TGTGCCAGCAGCAGTAGGGGCGGGAGGGAGACCCAGTACTTC.

This clone was detected a few times. This chain uses TRBV27 with TRBJ2-5; 8 bases match TRBD1. The V gene's germline CDR1 is MNHEY and CDR2 SMNVEV (reference sequence). J gave up 4 bases and V 6 bases, and 10 bases lay outside the gene matches. CDR3 length: 15 amino acids. For the CDR3, the DNA is TGTGCCAGCAGCAGCCAGGGGGCCCGGGGAGAGACCCAGTACTTC. Its protein is CASSSQGARGETQYF.

The chain uses TRBV19 and TRBJ2-1; 9 bases fit TRBD2. The germline gives CDR1 LNHDA, CDR2 SQIVND (reference sequence). V lost 6 bases and J lost 7; bases outside the gene matches: 10. The CDR3 is made up of 15 amino acids. Here the CDR3 reads CASRPTSGLSNEQFF. CDR3 bases: TGTGCCAGTAGACCCACTAGCGGGTTGAGTAATGAGCAGTTCTTC.